A single sample is the source of the 5 T cell receptor beta chains below, sequenced in a study of cytomegalovirus exposure and HLA in healthy donors. The PCR had 60 Vbeta and 13 Jbeta primers. The protocol was immunoSEQ multiplex PCR, while the TCRdb copy is restricted to in-frame clones and leaves out a portion. The data hold about 97,000 clones, with about three fifths observed a single time. Sequences were obtained from PBMCs. The receptor set was obtained from a human donor in good health.

The chain combines TRBV19 with TRBJ2-1; 11 bases fit TRBD2. After removal of 2 bases from V and 4 bases from J, the junction contained 4 bases not matched to a gene. Germline V gives CDR1 LNHDA, CDR2 SQIVND (reference sequence). This CDR3 is built from 16 residues. Written as DNA, the CDR3 is TGTGCCAGTAGTATATCGGGACTAGCGGCTTACAATGAGCAGTTCTTC. Translation: CASSISGLAAYNEQFF.

V gene TRBV28 combines with J gene TRBJ1-6; no definite D call. The V gene's germline CDR1 is MDHEN and CDR2 SYDVKM. The CDR3 is made up of 14 amino acids. V lost 2 bases and J lost 4, with 6 bases in between. The CDR3 sequence: CASSLAGYNSPLHF. The CDR3 DNA reads TGTGCCAGCAGTTTAGCCGGGTATAATTCACCCCTCCACTTT.

The gene calls are TRBV30 and TRBJ2-1; D is perhaps TRBD2 (5 bases). V gave up 7 bases and J gave up 2 bases, with 15 bases separating them. The CDR3 spans 14 residues. Germline V CDR1 and CDR2: GTSNPN, SVGIG (reference sequence). CDR3: CASVLLRAYNEQFF. The CDR3 DNA follows: TGTGCCTCTGTACTATTGCGGGCCTACAATGAGCAGTTCTTC.

CDR3 region: CASRAGTGITGELFF. CDR3 bases: TGTGCCAGCAGGGCAGGGACAGGGATCACCGGGGAGCTGTTTTTT. The genes are TRBV27 and TRBJ2-2; 9 bases fit TRBD1. CDR3 length: 15 residues. Germline trimming cut 6 bases from V and 4 bases from J; bases unmatched to any gene: 6. In germline, CDR1 is MNHEY, CDR2 SMNVEV (reference sequence).

The V gene is TRBV12-5, the J gene TRBJ2-1, with TRBD2 matching over 9 bases. Germline CDR1 is LGHNT and CDR2 is FRNRAP. This CDR3 spans 14 amino acids. After removal of 5 bases from V and 4 bases from J, the junction contained 3 bases not matched to a gene. The CDR3 region is CASGQSGRYNEQFF. DNA for the CDR3: TGTGCTAGTGGTCAAAGCGGGAGGTACAATGAGCAGTTCTTC.